A single sample is the source of the 32 T cell receptor beta chains below, sequenced in a study of blood T cell repertoires in COVID-19. Sequenced by immunoSEQ multiplex PCR; TCRdb stores in-frame clones only, minus some. The sample carries 250,000 to 300,000 clones, more than 85% recorded once. The sample taken for sequencing was peripheral blood. These receptors were taken from a woman aged 55-70 years with COVID-19, enrolled during active disease.

V gene TRBV27 combines with J gene TRBJ1-5; TRBD1 aligns across 11 bases. Germline-derived CDR1 and CDR2 are MNHEY and SMNVEV (reference sequence). V dropped 1 base and J dropped 7; count of bases not matched to a gene: 6. There are 16 residues in the CDR3. CDR3 residues: CASSLFGTGGYQPQHF. CDR3 sequence (DNA): TGTGCCAGCAGTTTATTTGGGACAGGGGGGTACCAGCCCCAGCATTTT.

The V gene is TRBV10-3, the J gene TRBJ1-5; a possible D gene is TRBD1 (6 bases). The length of the CDR3 is 13 residues. Trimming left V 10 bases short and J 3 bases short, with 13 bases between. The germline V gene has CDR1 ENHRY and CDR2 SYGVKD. The CDR3 DNA sequence: TGTGCCACAAGGGGGACCGACAATCAGCCCCAGCATTTT. Residues: CATRGTDNQPQHF.

The V call is TRBV19, the J call TRBJ2-5; D might be TRBD2 (5 bases). V dropped 5 bases and J dropped 2 bases, with 15 bases sitting between them. The CDR3 contains 15 residues. From germline, CDR1 is LNHDA and CDR2 SQIVND (reference sequence). The CDR3 DNA reads as TGTGCCAGTAGTTCCTCGGACTCTCCTCAAGAGACCCAGTACTTC. This encodes CASSSSDSPQETQYF.

This chain joins TRBV1 and TRBJ2-1; the DNA was not used to check the table's D call, TRBD2. TRBV1 constitutes a pseudogene. The CDR3 is 16 amino acids. CDR3 in DNA: TGCACCAGCAGCCCATGTAGCGGGAGCTCCTACAATGAGCAGTTCTTC. This gives the protein CTSSPCSGSSYNEQFF.

V and J are TRBV19 and TRBJ1-2, with 7 bases lining up with TRBD1. The trim removed 5 bases at V and 8 bases at J, leaving 8 bases unmatched. Looked up from germline, CDR1 is LNHDA and CDR2 is SQIVND (reference sequence). The CDR3 runs to 13 residues. Here the CDR3 reads CASSSRDSGGYTF. The CDR3 coding sequence is TGTGCCAGTAGTTCCCGGGACAGTGGAGGCTACACCTTC.

V is TRBV7-2 and J is TRBJ2-4, with 9 nucleotides matching TRBD2. Germline CDR1 and CDR2: SGHTA and FQGNSA. Trimming cost V 4 bases and J 0 bases; bases outside gene matches: 7. CDR3 size: 17 residues. This chain's CDR3 is CASSWVAGEIAKNIQYF. The CDR3 bases are TGTGCCAGCAGCTGGGTAGCGGGAGAGATAGCCAAAAACATTCAGTACTTC.

The J gene is TRBJ2-3, the V gene TRBV11-2, with D hard to call. Germline CDR1 reads SGHAT; CDR2 reads FQNNGV. The CDR3 has 14 amino acids. V lost 1 base and J lost 5, with 10 bases in between. CDR3 in amino acids: CASSLVGFGDTQYF. The CDR3 DNA reads TGTGCCAGCAGCTTAGTCGGGTTTGGAGATACGCAGTATTTT.

V and J are TRBV5-1 and TRBJ1-3; TRBD1 matches 7 bases. V was clipped by 2 bases and J by 2 bases; unmatched bases: 4. This CDR3 is built from 15 residues. Germline V CDR1 and CDR2: SGHRS, YFSETQ. CDR3 sequence reads: CASSLADRAGNTIYF. Here the CDR3 DNA reads TGCGCCAGCAGCTTAGCCGACAGGGCTGGAAACACCATATATTTT.

The CDR3 protein is CASKNWGGREEKLFF. The CDR3 bases are TGTGCCAGCAAAAACTGGGGGGGGCGCGAGGAAAAACTGTTTTTT. V and J are TRBV27 and TRBJ1-4; tentatively, D is TRBD1 (6 bases). V lost 7 bases and J 8 bases, leaving 20 bases between the germline ends. CDR1 and CDR2 (germline): MNHEY, SMNVEV (reference sequence). This CDR3 has 15 residues.

The chain joins TRBV18 to TRBJ1-6; D is unresolved. CDR1 and CDR2 (germline): KGHSH, LQKENI. The V end was cut by 0 bases, the J end by 12 bases, with 9 bases between. The CDR3 loop spans 13 amino acids. The CDR3 DNA reads TGTGCCAGCTCACCACCGTCCGAGGGACCCCTCCACTTT. Protein: CASSPPSEGPLHF. The complete variable domain, with remaining parts taken from reference TRBV18 and TRBJ1-6, reads NAGVMQNPRHLVRRRGQEARLRCSPMKGHSHVYWYRQLPEEGLKFMVYLQKENIIDESGMPKERFSAEFPKEGPSILRIQQVVRGDSAAYFCASSPPSEGPLHFGNGTRLTVT.

In DNA, the CDR3 is TGCAGCGTTGGAGAGACAGGAACCGGGGAGCTGTTTTTT. This codes for CSVGETGTGELFF. J is TRBJ2-2 and V is TRBV29-1, with D possibly being TRBD1 (6 bases). Germline CDR1 is SQVTM and CDR2 is ANQGSEA. V was clipped by 4 bases and J by 5 bases, with 11 bases between them. This CDR3 is 13 amino acids long.

The rearrangement links TRBV19 to TRBJ2-5; TRBD2 matches at 8 bases. Germline lookup yields CDR1 LNHDA and CDR2 SQIVND (reference sequence). The CDR3 contains 13 residues. V was pared by 7 bases and J by 6 bases, with 7 bases of the junction left unmatched. The CDR3 region has the DNA TGTGCCAGTATGGGACTAGTCGGAAAGACCCAGTACTTC. This gives the protein CASMGLVGKTQYF.

The chain joins TRBV7-3 to TRBJ2-7; 7 bases match TRBD1. The CDR3 is 13 residues long. V shed 5 bases and J 2 bases; nucleotides not matched to a gene: 3. The V gene's germline CDR1 is SGHTA and CDR2 FQGTGA. The CDR3, as DNA: TGTGCCAGCAGCCTCGGGACAGCCTACGAGCAGTACTTC. Translating it yields CASSLGTAYEQYF.

CDR3: CASSSSVLAGAPTGELFF. The CDR3 DNA reads as TGTGCCAGCAGCTCTTCTGTATTAGCGGGAGCGCCCACCGGGGAGCTGTTTTTT. The chain joins TRBV5-4 to TRBJ2-2, with 9 bases lining up with TRBD2. V shed 3 bases, J shed 4 bases, and the junction held 13 bases outside the gene matches. From germline, CDR1 is SGHNT and CDR2 YYREEE (reference sequence). The CDR3 runs 18 residues.

The chain uses TRBV19 and TRBJ2-1, with 14 nucleotides matching TRBD2. The germline CDR1 and CDR2 sequences are LNHDA and SQIVND (reference sequence). The CDR3 has 19 amino acids. Trimming cost V 0 bases and J 7 bases; bases outside gene matches: 11. CDR3 protein: CASSIDLFGTSGGANEQFF. In DNA form, the CDR3 reads TGTGCCAGTAGTATAGATCTATTTGGGACTAGCGGGGGAGCGAATGAGCAGTTCTTC.

A few counts support this clone. The sample carries other DNA sequences with the same CDR3. The rearrangement links TRBV19 to TRBJ2-1; TRBD2 agrees at 7 bases. From germline, CDR1 is LNHDA and CDR2 SQIVND (reference sequence). V shed 1 base, J shed 2 bases, and the junction held 2 bases outside the gene matches. The CDR3 runs to 15 residues. The CDR3 DNA reads TGTGCCAGTAGTATAGGAGGGAGGGCCTACAATGAGCAGTTCTTC. This translates into CASSIGGRAYNEQFF.

DNA for the CDR3: TGTGCCATCAGTGGAACAGGGGACCGCACAGATACGCAGTATTTT. As protein: CAISGTGDRTDTQYF. This chain joins TRBV10-3 and TRBJ2-3; 7 nucleotides line up with TRBD1. CDR3 length: 15 residues. The V and J ends lost 4 bases and 1 base, in that order; junction bases with no gene match: 5. Per the germline V gene, CDR1 is ENHRY and CDR2 is SYGVKD.

The chain links TRBV18 to TRBJ2-3; 16 nucleotides match TRBD2. The CDR3 sequence is 19 residues long. The germline V gene encodes CDR1 KGHSH and CDR2 LQKENI. V shed 3 bases and J 3 bases; nucleotides not matched to a gene: 9. CDR3 region: CASSPASGLAGGRTDTQYF. The CDR3 nucleotides are TGTGCCAGCTCACCCGCCTCGGGACTAGCGGGAGGGAGGACAGATACGCAGTATTTT.

The V and J genes are TRBV5-1 and TRBJ2-1; 9 positions agree with TRBD1. The V gene's germline CDR1 is SGHRS and CDR2 YFSETQ. Germline trimming cut 0 bases from V and 8 bases from J; bases unmatched to any gene: 6. This CDR3 is 15 amino acids long. For the CDR3, the DNA is TGCGCCAGCAGCTTGGCCGGGACAGGGTACGATGAGCAGTTCTTC. Translation gives CASSLAGTGYDEQFF.

This rearrangement joins TRBV11-2 to TRBJ2-7; TRBD2 matches 14 bases. Germline V gives CDR1 SGHAT, CDR2 FQNNGV. Trimming at V came to 1 base and at J to 5 bases, leaving 4 bases not matched to a gene. The CDR3 totals 16 residues. Here the CDR3 DNA reads TGTGCCAGCAGCTTAGGGGGACTAGCGGGAGTGAACGAGCAGTACTTC. Amino acid sequence: CASSLGGLAGVNEQYF.

This clone was observed a handful of times. The CDR3 spells CASSLRTGQETQYF. The CDR3 bases are TGTGCCAGCAGCTTGCGGACAGGGCAAGAGACCCAGTACTTC. The chain uses TRBV7-2 and TRBJ2-5; 8 bases map to TRBD1. This CDR3 comprises 14 residues. Per the germline V gene, CDR1 is SGHTA and CDR2 is FQGNSA. V dropped 3 bases and J dropped 2; count of bases not matched to a gene: 2. The complete variable domain, with remaining parts taken from reference TRBV7-2 and TRBJ2-5, reads GAGVSQSPSNKVTEKGKDVELRCDPISGHTALYWYRQSLGQGLEFLIYFQGNSAPDKSGLPSDRFSAERTGGSVSTLTIQRTQQEDSAVYLCASSLRTGQETQYFGPGTRLLVL.

This chain links TRBV10-2 with TRBJ1-5; D not certain. The CDR3 covers 14 residues. V lost 3 bases and J 0 bases, leaving 6 bases between the germline ends. Germline V gene data show CDR1 as WSHSY and CDR2 as SAAADI. The CDR3 bases are TGCGCCAGCAGTGATCGGTCTAGCAATCAGCCCCAGCATTTT. This codes for CASSDRSSNQPQHF.

The chain joins TRBV18 to TRBJ1-5; the match to TRBD1 covers 12 bases. Germline V gene lookup returns CDR1 KGHSH and CDR2 LQKENI. This CDR3 has 14 residues. V shed 4 bases, J shed 6 bases, and the junction held 1 base outside the gene matches. DNA for the CDR3: TGTGCCAGCTCACGGGACAGGGGGCGTCAGCCCCAGCATTTT. It codes for CASSRDRGRQPQHF. Full variable domain (rest looked up from reference TRBV18 and TRBJ1-5): NAGVMQNPRHLVRRRGQEARLRCSPMKGHSHVYWYRQLPEEGLKFMVYLQKENIIDESGMPKERFSAEFPKEGPSILRIQQVVRGDSAAYFCASSRDRGRQPQHFGDGTRLSIL.

The chain combines TRBV27 with TRBJ2-7; 8 positions match TRBD1. The ends lost 3 bases at V and 3 bases at J; junction bases unmatched: 4. Germline loops: CDR1 MNHEY, CDR2 SMNVEV (reference sequence). CDR3 length: 14 amino acids. CDR3 in DNA: TGTGCCAGCAGTTTTAGGGACAGGAACTACGAGCAGTACTTC. Protein sequence: CASSFRDRNYEQYF.

The rearrangement uses TRBV6-2 or TRBV6-3 and TRBJ2-3, with 7 bases aligning to TRBD2. There are 15 residues in the CDR3. With V trimmed by 5 bases and J by 5 bases, 10 bases remained unmatched. Germline loops: CDR1 MNHEY, CDR2 SVGEGT. The CDR3 is CASSPWGRAQDTQYF. As DNA, the CDR3 is TGTGCCAGCAGTCCGTGGGGGAGGGCCCAAGATACGCAGTATTTT.

This rearrangement joins TRBV3-1 (or the pseudogene TRBV3-2) to TRBJ1-4, with TRBD1 matching 10 bases. Trimming took 3 bases from V and 8 from J; bases not matched to a gene: 9. There are 16 residues in the CDR3. Per the germline V gene, CDR1 is LGHDT and CDR2 is YNNKEL (reference sequence). The CDR3 DNA reads TGTGCCAGCAGCCAGTCCGGGTGGGACAGGGGAGAAAAACTGTTTTTT. This encodes CASSQSGWDRGEKLFF.

The rearrangement joins TRBV5-1 to TRBJ2-1; 7 nucleotides align to TRBD2. Germline CDR1 is SGHRS and CDR2 is YFSETQ. This CDR3 spans 17 amino acids. Trimming cost V 4 bases and J 2 bases; bases outside gene matches: 12. For the CDR3, the DNA is TGCGCCAGCAGCCCGCTACTGGGCCTAGCGGCCTACAATGAGCAGTTCTTC. It specifies CASSPLLGLAAYNEQFF.

CDR3 sequence reads: CASSYSNRPTNYGYTF. The CDR3 coding sequence is TGTGCCAGCAGTTACTCGAACAGGCCAACTAACTATGGCTACACCTTC. The rearrangement uses TRBV6-2 or TRBV6-3 and TRBJ1-2; the D gene is possibly TRBD1 (5 bases). Trimming shortened V by 0 bases and J by 0 bases, and 11 bases separated the two germline ends. Germline values: CDR1 MNHEY, CDR2 SVGEGT. The CDR3 has 16 residues.

The CDR3 loop is CASSYLRGGTEAFF. CDR3 sequence (DNA): TGTGCCAGCAGCTATCTGAGGGGGGGCACTGAAGCTTTCTTT. The V gene is TRBV7-9, the J gene TRBJ1-1, with a tentative D call TRBD1 (6 bases). CDR3 length: 14 amino acids. Germline V lookup: CDR1 SEHNR, CDR2 FQNEAQ (reference sequence). Trimming stripped 4 bases from V and 4 bases from J, with 13 bases between. Full variable domain (missing parts from reference TRBV7-9 and TRBJ1-1): DTGVSQNPRHKITKRGQNVTFRCDPISEHNRLYWYRQTLGQGPEFLTYFQNEAQLEKSRLLSDRFSAERPKGSFSTLEIQRTEQGDSAMYLCASSYLRGGTEAFFGQGTRLTVV.

The rearrangement joins TRBV14 to TRBJ2-1; 8 bases are a match to TRBD1. V was pared by 4 bases and J by 0 bases, with 14 bases of the junction left unmatched. Germline loops: CDR1 SGHDN, CDR2 FVKESK. The length of the CDR3 is 19 residues. The CDR3: CASSPRDRFSSRSYNEQFF. CDR3 nucleotide sequence: TGTGCCAGCAGCCCCCGGGACAGGTTCTCCAGCCGCTCCTACAATGAGCAGTTCTTC.

This rearrangement joins TRBV2 to TRBJ2-1; 10 positions agree with TRBD1. Trimming took 8 bases from V and 7 from J; bases not matched to a gene: 23. Germline lookup yields CDR1 SNHLY and CDR2 FYNNEI. CDR3 length: 19 amino acids. The CDR3 nucleotides are TGTGCCAGCGGATTTAGTCCGGGACAGGGGTACGGGCCTGAGAATGAGCAGTTCTTC. It is translated as CASGFSPGQGYGPENEQFF.

The V and J genes are TRBV19 and TRBJ2-4; 9 nucleotides match TRBD1. The CDR3 sequence is 14 residues long. From germline, CDR1 is LNHDA and CDR2 SQIVND (reference sequence). V lost 3 bases to trimming and J lost 3 bases; unmatched junction nucleotides: 0. The CDR3 DNA sequence: TGTGCCAGTAGTATGACAGGGGGCAAAAACATTCAGTACTTC. It encodes CASSMTGGKNIQYF.